This T cell receptor (beta chain) is from a study of tumor and adjacent non-tumor tissue in lung cancer. Study background: Patients comprised 12 adenocarcinoma, a couple of squamous cell carcinoma and 1 small cell lung cancer. Around 4.2 million productive TCRbeta reads were obtained per sample on average.

This sample's RNA came from whole unsorted tissue. This non-tumor lung sample came from over 3 cm beyond the tumor edge. The CDR3 is 17 residues long. Germline lookup yields CDR1 LGHNA and CDR2 YSLEER. A remark on this clonotype: At one boundary the junction diverges from the germline segment, which might be a read error.

The library came from three nested PCR rounds adapted from ARM-PCR protocols. MiXCR, run by TCRdb on the multiplex PCR reads, gives a single entry per CDR3 protein. The repertoire has around 80,000 distinct CDR3 sequences, 76% of them found once; the top ten carry 30% to 50%. The sequence was collected from a man in his 70s with non-small cell lung cancer. The chain couples TRBV4-3 to TRBJ2-3; maybe TRBD2 (6 bases). Sequences were obtained from distant non-tumor lung tissue. Here the CDR3 reads CPSSRDGPNGRTDTQYF. The CDR3 coding sequence is TGCCCCAGCAGCCGAGATGGGCCTAACGGGAGAACAGATACGCAGTATTTT.